This T cell receptor beta chain was found in a study of cytomegalovirus exposure and HLA in healthy donors. Findings and caveats of the study: Among TCR beta chains, those listed as cytomegalovirus-associated numbered around 160.

A multiplex PCR was run with 60 Vbeta primers and 13 Jbeta primers. Authors' analysis steps: In a later analysis, of around 85 million unique beta chains, roughly 10 million appeared in at least two donors. Generated by immunoSEQ multiplex PCR, the TCRdb table keeps only in-frame clones and is missing some. The DNA was the basis for D and trimming; V, J and clone size are from that table. The table shows 120,000 to 150,000 clones, with over 75% occurring only once. The germline gives CDR1 SGHDT, CDR2 YYEEEE. Trimming took 4 bases from V and 5 from J; bases not matched to a gene: 11. The CDR3 spans 16 residues. In regard to this clone: Its specificity is unknown.

The TCR sequence derives from a woman aged 25 to 39 in good health and CMV-seronegative. Sample: PBMCs. This chain links TRBV5-6 with TRBJ1-5, with 8 bases identical to TRBD1. The CDR3 is CASSGGTGRNDQPQHF. CDR3 DNA sequence: TGTGCCAGCAGCGGAGGGACAGGTCGAAACGATCAGCCCCAGCATTTT.